This record covers a single TCR beta chain. This record comes from a study of CD8 T cells in Susac syndrome. Study-wide background: There were Susac syndrome patients who were therapy-naive at blood draw, others on corticosteroids, and others on intravenous immunoglobulin alone.

The CDR3 has 17 amino acids. Germline V gene lookup returns CDR1 MNHEY and CDR2 SVGAGI. With 0 bases removed from V and 6 bases from J, the gap between germline ends came to 15 bases. High-throughput TCR beta sequencing covered peripheral CD8+ and CD4+ T cells. Reverse transcription of roughly 0.45 to 1 ug RNA used random hexamers. The method of amplification for TCR beta CDR3 was immunoSEQ multiplex PCR, covering 54 Vbeta and 13 Jbeta. TCRdb re-called the immunoSEQ multiplex PCR reads with MiXCR, one entry per CDR3 protein. The sample includes 150,000 to 180,000 distinct CDR3 sequences, approximately 96% of them seen just once.

This sequence originates from a human donor with Susac syndrome. The chain combines TRBV6-5 with TRBJ1-6; D is unresolved. Sequenced sample: CD4+ T cells from PBMCs. This CDR3 is CASSYSRGYEGNSPLHF. CDR3 in DNA: TGTGCCAGCAGTTACTCGAGAGGGTACGAGGGTAATTCACCCCTCCACTTT.